What follows are 28 T cell receptor beta chains derived from one specimen sequenced in a study of response to subunit inactivated influenza vaccine. TCRdb recomputed calls from the RT-PCR reads with MiXCR, one row per CDR3 protein. Of hundreds of thousands of distinct CDR3 sequences listed, approximately 14% are singletons. The starting material was PBMCs from blood, obtained 11 to 12 days after vaccination. These receptors were taken from a man aged 50 to 59 who received an inactivated influenza vaccine.

This rearrangement joins TRBV6-2 or TRBV6-3 to TRBJ2-2; D is uncertain. Germline CDR1 is MNHEY and CDR2 is SVGEGT. V gave up 2 bases and J gave up 7 bases, with 8 bases separating them. The CDR3 covers 13 residues. As DNA, the CDR3 is TGTGCCAGCAGTTACGACTTTCACGGGGAGCTGTTTTTT. Translated, it gives CASSYDFHGELFF.

This clonotype appeared a few times. The V gene is TRBV19, the J gene TRBJ2-7; D not resolved. The germline V gene encodes CDR1 LNHDA and CDR2 SQIVND (reference sequence). Deletions cut 7 bases from V and 2 bases from J, with 15 bases between. The CDR3 sequence is 14 residues long. The chain's CDR3 is CASNQRHETYEQYF. The CDR3 DNA reads as TGTGCCAGTAACCAAAGGCACGAAACCTACGAGCAGTACTTC. The complete variable domain, with remaining parts taken from reference TRBV19 and TRBJ2-7, reads DGGITQSPKYLFRKEGQNVTLSCEQNLNHDAMYWYRQDPGQGLRLIYYSQIVNDFQKGDIAEGYSVSREKKESFPLTVTSAQKNPTAFYLCASNQRHETYEQYFGPGTRLTVT.

There are a few counts of this clonotype. The rearrangement joins TRBV4-3 to TRBJ2-7; 10 bases are shared with TRBD2. This CDR3 region has 15 residues. V lost 4 bases and J lost 3; bases outside the gene matches: 6. CDR1 and CDR2 (germline): LGHNA, YSLEER. CDR3 DNA: TGCGCCAGCAGCCCCGGGACTAGCGCTGTCTACGAGCAGTACTTC. Amino acid sequence: CASSPGTSAVYEQYF.

The gene calls are TRBV20-1 and TRBJ1-1; D is perhaps TRBD1 (6 bases). The CDR3 spans 14 residues. V lost 6 bases and J 1 base, leaving 15 bases between the germline ends. The V gene's germline CDR1 is DFQATT and CDR2 SNEGSKA (reference sequence). CDR3 sequence: CSAGAGGPNTEAFF. The DNA for the CDR3 is TGCAGTGCGGGGGCGGGGGGTCCGAACACTGAAGCTTTCTTT.

This chain connects TRBV7-8 to TRBJ2-5; 15 nucleotides match TRBD2. Germline assignment: CDR1 SGHVS and CDR2 FQNEAQ. V shed 6 bases, J shed 4 bases, and the junction held 9 bases outside the gene matches. The CDR3 consists of 17 residues. The chain's CDR3 is CASRLRGLAGGGETQYF. In DNA, the CDR3 is TGTGCCAGCAGGTTAAGGGGACTAGCGGGAGGCGGAGAGACCCAGTACTTC. Filled out from reference TRBV7-8 and TRBJ2-5, the complete variable domain reads GAGVSQSPRYKVAKRGQDVALRCDPISGHVSLFWYQQALGQGPEFLTYFQNEAQLDKSGLPSDRFFAERPEGSVSTLKIQRTQQEDSAVYLCASRLRGLAGGGETQYFGPGTRLLVL.

This chain connects TRBV28 to TRBJ2-7; 7 bases agree with TRBD1. Germline V lookup: CDR1 MDHEN, CDR2 SYDVKM. The trim removed 5 bases at V and 2 bases at J, leaving 6 bases unmatched. The CDR3 is 14 amino acids. Written as DNA, the CDR3 is TGTGCCAGCAGTCCCGACAGGGTCGCCTACGAGCAGTACTTC. Its translation is CASSPDRVAYEQYF.

This clonotype was seen only a few times. The gene calls are TRBV2 and TRBJ1-3; D is uncertain. Germline lookup yields CDR1 SNHLY and CDR2 FYNNEI. The V gene lost 6 bases and the J gene lost 6 bases, with 6 bases spanning the gap. The CDR3 spans 11 residues. This CDR3 is CASSVSNTIYF. The DNA for the CDR3 is TGTGCCAGCAGCGTTTCAAACACCATATATTTT.

Ten or more counts support this clonotype. The rearrangement links TRBV15 to TRBJ1-4, with no clear D. The CDR3 consists of 18 residues. V gave up 1 base and J gave up 8 bases, with 23 bases separating them. CDR1 and CDR2 (germline): LNHNV, YYDKDF (reference sequence). CDR3 coding DNA: TGTGCCACCAGCAGAGTACCCAACCGGGGAGGGCTTGGGGAAAAACTGTTTTTT. Translating gives CATSRVPNRGGLGEKLFF.

This chain joins TRBV7-9 and TRBJ2-7; 7 nucleotides agree with TRBD2. V was clipped by 5 bases and J by 1 base; unmatched bases: 5. In germline, CDR1 is SEHNR, CDR2 FQNEAQ (reference sequence). The CDR3 consists of 14 residues. CDR3 DNA: TGTGCCAGCAGCAAACGGACTAGTTCCTACGAGCAGTACTTC. It codes for CASSKRTSSYEQYF.

The chain links TRBV29-1 to TRBJ2-7, with D unresolved. V was shortened by 4 bases and J by 1 base, with 11 bases between the two germline ends. CDR3 length: 13 residues. Germline CDR1 and CDR2: SQVTM and ANQGSEA. This CDR3 is CSVAVASSYEQYF. CDR3 nucleotide sequence: TGCAGCGTTGCGGTGGCGTCGTCCTACGAGCAGTACTTC.

This clonotype was picked up a small number of times. The chain links TRBV7-2 to TRBJ2-1; a weak D match, TRBD2 (6 bases). Germline V gives CDR1 SGHTA, CDR2 FQGNSA. The V end lost 2 bases, the J end lost 4 bases, and 12 bases lay between the germline ends. The CDR3 has 15 residues. This chain's CDR3 is CASSLKGGAYNEQFF. The CDR3 region has the DNA TGTGCCAGCAGCTTAAAGGGCGGGGCATACAATGAGCAGTTCTTC.

The chain has TRBV20-1 and TRBJ1-5; D unresolved. V gave up 1 base and J gave up 2 bases, with 12 bases separating them. The CDR3 runs 15 residues. Per the germline V gene, CDR1 is DFQATT and CDR2 is SNEGSKA (reference sequence). The CDR3 DNA is TGCAGTGCTAGAGGGGCATTAGGCGGCAATCAGCCCCAGCATTTT. It specifies CSARGALGGNQPQHF.

This clonotype was detected only a few times. The chain combines TRBV7-2 with TRBJ1-6; TRBD1 agrees at 8 bases. The ends lost 3 bases at V and 7 bases at J; junction bases unmatched: 5. The V gene's germline CDR1 is SGHTA and CDR2 FQGNSA. The CDR3 sequence is 15 residues long. CDR3 amino acids: CASSFGQGVNSPLHF. DNA for the CDR3: TGTGCCAGCAGCTTCGGACAGGGAGTAAATTCACCCCTCCACTTT. Using reference TRBV7-2 and TRBJ1-6 for the parts outside the CDR3, the full variable domain is GAGVSQSPSNKVTEKGKDVELRCDPISGHTALYWYRQSLGQGLEFLIYFQGNSAPDKSGLPSDRFSAERTGGSVSTLTIQRTQQEDSAVYLCASSFGQGVNSPLHFGNGTRLTVT.

This clonotype was detected a few times. The V gene is TRBV6-1, the J gene TRBJ2-5; TRBD1 aligns across 7 bases. Germline-derived CDR1 and CDR2 are MNHNS and SASEGT. This CDR3 has 14 amino acids. With V trimmed by 6 bases and J by 4 bases, 8 bases remained unmatched. CDR3 in amino acids: CASRNRGAGETQYF. The CDR3, as DNA: TGTGCCAGCAGAAACAGGGGTGCTGGAGAGACCCAGTACTTC.

In DNA, the CDR3 is TGCGCCAGCAGCCAAGAGGTACGGTACAATGAGCAGTTCTTC. It yields the protein CASSQEVRYNEQFF. The chain joins TRBV4-3 to TRBJ2-1; D unclear. Trimming took 0 bases from V and 4 from J, leaving 7 bases between them. Germline V gives CDR1 LGHNA, CDR2 YSLEER. The CDR3 covers 14 residues.

This clonotype was counted between two and nine times. The gene calls are TRBV6-1 and TRBJ1-2; D might be TRBD1 (5 bases). CDR3 size: 14 residues. CDR1 and CDR2 from the germline V gene are MNHNS and SASEGT. V was trimmed by 2 bases and J by 4 bases, leaving 11 bases between them. The CDR3 nucleotides read TGTGCCAGCAGTGAACTGACAGCGATCTATGGCTACACCTTC. Protein product: CASSELTAIYGYTF.

This clonotype was seen more than once but under ten times. The CDR3 DNA reads TGTGCCAGCAGCCCCCAGGGGGCTTTCTACGAGCAGTACTTC. This gives the protein CASSPQGAFYEQYF. The rearrangement links TRBV7-2 to TRBJ2-7; TRBD1 matches at 8 bases. The germline V gene has CDR1 SGHTA and CDR2 FQGNSA. There are 14 residues in the CDR3. Trimming at V came to 5 bases and at J to 3 bases, leaving 6 bases not matched to a gene. Based on the CDR3 plus reference TRBV7-2 and TRBJ2-7, the full variable domain is GAGVSQSPSNKVTEKGKDVELRCDPISGHTALYWYRQSLGQGLEFLIYFQGNSAPDKSGLPSDRFSAERTGGSVSTLTIQRTQQEDSAVYLCASSPQGAFYEQYFGPGTRLTVT.

The sample holds many counts of this clonotype. The chain employs TRBV5-1 and TRBJ2-1; either TRBD1 or TRBD2 may fit D (5 bases each). Per the germline V gene, CDR1 is SGHRS and CDR2 is YFSETQ. There are 14 residues in the CDR3. The germline V and J ends were trimmed by 3 bases and 7 bases, with 14 bases remaining between them. The CDR3 loop reads CASSWDANGNEQFF. DNA for the CDR3: TGCGCCAGCAGCTGGGACGCAAATGGGAATGAGCAGTTCTTC.

The chain uses TRBV4-3 and TRBJ2-3; maybe TRBD1 (6 bases). The length of the CDR3 is 17 residues. CDR1 and CDR2 from the germline V gene are LGHNA and YSLEER. V dropped 0 bases and J dropped 6 bases, with 19 bases sitting between them. The CDR3 region has the DNA TGCGCCAGCAGCCAAGACCCCGGGTTGTCAGGGGACGATACGCAGTATTTT. This codes for CASSQDPGLSGDDTQYF.

There are a few counts of this clonotype. The V and J genes are TRBV18 and TRBJ1-4; no clear D. This CDR3 has 14 residues. Germline V gives CDR1 KGHSH, CDR2 LQKENI. V was shortened by 3 bases and J by 7 bases, with 12 bases between the two germline ends. The CDR3 is CASSPTGLSEKLFF. In nucleotides, the CDR3 is TGTGCCAGCTCACCGACGGGTCTCTCTGAAAAACTGTTTTTT.

This clonotype appeared a few times. This chain connects TRBV5-1 to TRBJ2-3; TRBD1 aligns across 9 bases. V was clipped by 2 bases and J by 6 bases; unmatched bases: 10. Germline CDR1 is SGHRS and CDR2 is YFSETQ. The CDR3 loop spans 16 amino acids. The CDR3 here is CASSFPPGQGLDTQYF. The CDR3 nucleotides read TGCGCCAGCAGCTTTCCTCCGGGACAGGGTTTGGATACGCAGTATTTT.

The chain is built from TRBV7-3 and TRBJ2-7, with D possibly being TRBD1 or TRBD2 (5 bases each). CDR1 and CDR2 (germline): SGHTA, FQGTGA. V was cut by 5 bases and J by 5 bases, with 13 bases left in between. The CDR3 covers 13 residues. As DNA, the CDR3 is TGTGCCAGCAGCATGGGACGTGAGGACGAGCAGTACTTC. Translated: CASSMGREDEQYF.

This clonotype turned up a few times. Here the CDR3 DNA reads TGTGCCAGCACTGCTGGGACAGACTACGAGCAGTACTTC. Translating it yields CASTAGTDYEQYF. The chain carries TRBV7-2 and TRBJ2-7; 7 bases agree with TRBD1. The CDR3 has 13 residues. Germline CDR1 is SGHTA and CDR2 is FQGNSA. The V and J ends lost 7 bases and 3 bases, in that order; junction bases with no gene match: 6.

This clonotype was recorded a few times. The chain is built from TRBV5-1 and TRBJ2-2, with TRBD1 identical over 9 bases. J was trimmed by 8 bases and V by 3 bases; bases with no gene match: 14. CDR3 length: 17 residues. Germline assignment: CDR1 SGHRS and CDR2 YFSETQ. CDR3 loop: CASSYYTPGQGVGELFF. CDR3 in DNA: TGCGCCAGCAGCTACTATACTCCGGGACAGGGAGTAGGGGAGCTGTTTTTT.

This clonotype was picked up a small number of times. The chain links TRBV6-2 or TRBV6-3 to TRBJ2-7; D gene ambiguous. This CDR3 is 17 amino acids long. V was cut by 2 bases and J by 5 bases, with 22 bases left in between. Germline CDR1 reads MNHEY; CDR2 reads SVGEGT. CDR3 in DNA: TGTGCCAGCAGTTACCTTCCTCCCTCGGACGTCCGGGACGAGCAGTACTTC. It translates to CASSYLPPSDVRDEQYF.

This clonotype was detected a few times. The V and J genes are TRBV4-1 and TRBJ1-5; no clear D gene. Trimming removed 0 bases at V and 0 bases at J, with 12 bases between. Germline CDR1 and CDR2: MGHRA and YSYEKL. The CDR3 runs to 17 residues. Here the CDR3 DNA reads TGCGCCAGCAGCCAAGATTTAGGGATGTATAGCAATCAGCCCCAGCATTTT. Its translation: CASSQDLGMYSNQPQHF.

This chain links TRBV29-1 with TRBJ2-7; D might be TRBD2 (6 bases). The V gene lost 6 bases and the J gene lost 2 bases, with 14 bases spanning the gap. Germline CDR1 is SQVTM and CDR2 is ANQGSEA. This CDR3 comprises 13 residues. This chain's CDR3 is CSVQDGTPYEQYF. DNA for the CDR3: TGCAGCGTACAAGACGGGACTCCCTACGAGCAGTACTTC.

This clonotype was seen only a few times. The chain uses TRBV20-1 and TRBJ2-7, with no clear D. Germline loops: CDR1 DFQATT, CDR2 SNEGSKA (reference sequence). The CDR3 has 15 residues. Trimming removed 3 bases from V and 3 bases from J, with 18 bases in between. The CDR3 region is CSASARNVWGYEQYF. CDR3 coding DNA: TGCAGTGCTAGTGCGCGAAACGTTTGGGGCTACGAGCAGTACTTC.